This T cell receptor beta chain is from a study of T cell responses to AZD1222 COVID-19 vaccine. The length of the CDR3 is 13 residues. J gave up 4 bases and V 1 base, and 3 bases lay outside the gene matches. CDR1 and CDR2 (germline): SQVTM, ANQGSEA. With respect to this clone: Its antigen is undetermined.

Study outcomes and limitations: The breadth and depth of Spike-specific TCRs increased once two AZD1222 doses had been given. Baseline seropositivity characterized only a handful of AZD1222 recipients.

Produced via immunoSEQ multiplex PCR; TCRdb's table is partial and in-frame only. The sample lists 100,000 to 120,000 clones; around 90% were seen once. V and J are TRBV29-1 and TRBJ1-2; 7 bases line up with TRBD1. Material: peripheral blood, obtained 28 days after the second AZD1222 dose. This TCR was recovered from an adult who received the AZD1222 COVID-19 vaccine. This chain's CDR3 is CSVEGQGGYGYTF. The CDR3 nucleotides read TGCAGCGTTGAAGGACAGGGCGGCTATGGCTACACCTTC.